Listed here are 19 T cell receptor beta chains from one sample, sequenced in a study of blood T cells in healthy people across ages. For the second PCR, which ran for roughly 6 to 11 cycles, a sample-barcoded 5' primer and a J-beta primer mix were used. MiXCR, applied by TCRdb to the 5' RACE reads, yields one record per CDR3 protein. Among around 990,000 distinct CDR3 sequences listed, 35% to 40% were seen once. The sequencing sample was made of blood. Every receptor here comes from a man between 18 and 35 years old in good health.

A few counts support this clonotype. This rearrangement joins TRBV12-3 or TRBV12-4 to TRBJ1-6; no reliable D call. CDR3 length: 14 residues. The ends were cut back, 4 bases at V and 10 bases at J, with 14 bases in the middle. The CDR3: CASSSETSLSPLHF. The CDR3 DNA is TGTGCCAGCAGTTCCGAGACTTCGTTGTCACCCCTCCACTTT.

The J gene is TRBJ2-2, the V gene TRBV10-3, with D uncertain. Germline values: CDR1 ENHRY, CDR2 SYGVKD. CDR3 size: 13 residues. V was shortened by 0 bases and J by 2 bases, with 1 base between the two germline ends. CDR3 region: CAISESNTGELFF. The CDR3 DNA is TGTGCCATCAGTGAGTCTAACACCGGGGAGCTGTTTTTT.

This clonotype was observed a handful of times. V and J are TRBV24-1 and TRBJ1-2; 8 bases fit TRBD1. Unmatched junction bases numbered 1, after V lost 0 bases and J lost 5 bases. CDR3 length: 14 amino acids. Germline CDR1 is KGHDR and CDR2 is SFDVKD. The CDR3 protein is CATSDLRQGYGYTF. The CDR3 nucleotides are TGTGCCACCAGTGATTTGCGACAGGGGTATGGCTACACCTTC.

In its sample, this clonotype was seen a few times. This may be a read error: a much more frequent sequence differs by one nucleotide. This chain links TRBV11-2 with TRBJ2-5; D ambiguous. Germline values: CDR1 SGHAT, CDR2 FQNNGV. The V end was cut by 3 bases, the J end by 5 bases, with 4 bases between. The CDR3 has 11 residues. As DNA, the CDR3 is TGTGCCAGCAGCTTTTGGGAGACCCAGTACTTC. As protein: CASSFWETQYF.

V gene TRBV11-2 combines with J gene TRBJ2-7, with TRBD1 identical over 7 bases. This CDR3 has 13 amino acids. CDR1 and CDR2 from the germline V gene are SGHAT and FQNNGV. V shed 5 bases, J shed 9 bases, and the junction held 10 bases outside the gene matches. CDR3 protein: CASSSGQVPRQYF. In DNA form, the CDR3 reads TGTGCCAGCAGCAGTGGACAGGTCCCGCGGCAGTACTTC.

The chain employs TRBV11-2 and TRBJ1-3; 11 bases line up with TRBD1. This CDR3 region has 16 residues. From germline, CDR1 is SGHAT and CDR2 FQNNGV. J gave up 1 base and V 3 bases, and 2 bases lay outside the gene matches. The CDR3 spells CASSLGQGGSGNTIYF. The CDR3 DNA follows: TGTGCCAGCAGCTTGGGACAGGGGGGATCTGGAAACACCATATATTTT. The full variable domain, with the rest looked up from reference TRBV11-2 and TRBJ1-3, is EAGVAQSPRYKIIEKRQSVAFWCNPISGHATLYWYQQILGQGPKLLIQFQNNGVVDDSQLPKDRFSAERLKGVDSTLKIQPAKLEDSAVYLCASSLGQGGSGNTIYFGEGSWLTVV.

This chain links TRBV20-1 with TRBJ1-1; D remains unclear. CDR1 DFQATT and CDR2 SNEGSKA come from the germline V gene (reference sequence). The CDR3 is 12 residues long. Trimming shortened V by 4 bases and J by 1 base, and 7 bases separated the two germline ends. CDR3 DNA sequence: TGCAGTGCTAACCCAGAGAACACTGAAGCTTTCTTT. As protein: CSANPENTEAFF.

The V call is TRBV7-8, the J call TRBJ1-2, with 8 positions matching TRBD1. The trim removed 1 base at V and 6 bases at J, leaving 7 bases unmatched. The CDR3 sequence is 15 residues long. Germline V gene lookup returns CDR1 SGHVS and CDR2 FQNEAQ. The CDR3 loop reads CASSLGQGAGHGYTF. DNA for the CDR3: TGTGCCAGCAGCTTAGGTCAGGGGGCCGGCCATGGCTACACCTTC.

The chain is built from TRBV5-1 and TRBJ2-1; D is tentatively TRBD1 or TRBD2 (5 bases each). The CDR3 totals 14 residues. Deletions cut 5 bases from V and 5 bases from J, with 14 bases between. Per germline, CDR1 SGHRS and CDR2 YFSETQ. CDR3: CASSVTGLDNEQFF. CDR3 coding DNA: TGCGCCAGCAGTGTTACGGGGCTAGACAATGAGCAGTTCTTC.

This clonotype occurred a few times. This chain connects TRBV4-3 to TRBJ1-1, with D possibly TRBD1 on 5 matching bases. V lost 0 bases and J lost 4, with 12 bases in between. Germline V CDR1 and CDR2: LGHNA, YSLEER. The CDR3 spans 15 residues. Here the CDR3 DNA reads TGCGCCAGCAGCCAAGAGGTAGGGGAGGTCACTGAAGCTTTCTTT. Its translation: CASSQEVGEVTEAFF.

V gene TRBV2 combines with J gene TRBJ1-3, with TRBD1 as a possible D gene (5 bases). CDR1 is SNHLY, CDR2 FYNNEI, per germline. The V gene lost 2 bases and the J gene lost 0 bases, with 11 bases spanning the gap. The CDR3 covers 16 residues. Here the CDR3 reads CASSESRVRSGNTIYF. The CDR3 nucleotides are TGTGCCAGCAGTGAAAGCAGGGTACGCTCTGGAAACACCATATATTTT.

The table lists this clonotype with a few counts. This chain connects TRBV5-1 to TRBJ1-2; D remains ambiguous. Germline CDR1 SGHRS, CDR2 YFSETQ. The CDR3 consists of 13 residues. Trimming took 4 bases from V and 4 from J, leaving 11 bases between them. CDR3 nucleotides: TGCGCCAGCAGCGAGGGCGGGCGCTATGGCTACACCTTC. It codes for CASSEGGRYGYTF.

This clonotype appeared a few times. V is TRBV5-1 and J is TRBJ1-4; D remains ambiguous. Trimming left V 4 bases short and J 8 bases short, with 12 bases between. The germline V gene encodes CDR1 SGHRS and CDR2 YFSETQ. The CDR3 covers 13 residues. CDR3 DNA: TGCGCCAGCAGCGTTGGACCGCGAGAAAAACTGTTTTTT. This codes for CASSVGPREKLFF.

Only a few counts were recorded for this clonotype. The rearrangement joins TRBV11-2 to TRBJ2-1; TRBD1 aligns across 9 bases. The J segment lost 2 bases and the V segment lost 8 bases, leaving 7 bases of the junction unmatched. Germline CDR1 and CDR2: SGHAT and FQNNGV. CDR3 length: 15 amino acids. As DNA, the CDR3 is TGTGCCAGCGGCCGGGACAGGGTACCCTACAATGAGCAGTTCTTC. It codes for CASGRDRVPYNEQFF.

V and J are TRBV10-3 and TRBJ1-2; D is uncertain. CDR1 is ENHRY and CDR2 is SYGVKD in the germline V gene. This CDR3 is built from 14 residues. V lost 0 bases to trimming and J lost 4 bases, with 9 bases between them. The CDR3 nucleotides read TGTGCCATCAGTGAGTCCGGGAACCTCTATGGCTACACCTTC. It translates to CAISESGNLYGYTF.

The sample holds a few counts of this clonotype. This chain joins TRBV12-3 or TRBV12-4 and TRBJ1-2, with 7 bases aligning to TRBD1. Germline trimming cut 3 bases from V and 4 bases from J; bases unmatched to any gene: 11. The CDR3 covers 16 residues. For the CDR3, the DNA is TGTGCCAGCAGTTTGATAGAGACAGGGAAATTCTATGGCTACACCTTC. Amino acids: CASSLIETGKFYGYTF.

The rearrangement links TRBV2 to TRBJ1-1, with a weak D call TRBD1 (6 bases). There are 12 residues in the CDR3. In germline, CDR1 is SNHLY, CDR2 FYNNEI. V was clipped by 7 bases and J by 3 bases, with 9 bases between them. CDR3 nucleotides: TGTGCCAGCAAGGAGGGGGACACTGAAGCTTTCTTT. Protein product: CASKEGDTEAFF.

The chain uses TRBV20-1 and TRBJ1-1, with D maybe TRBD1 (6 bases). Trimming shortened V by 6 bases and J by 5 bases, and 22 bases separated the two germline ends. The germline gives CDR1 DFQATT, CDR2 SNEGSKA (reference sequence). The CDR3 length is 15 residues. CDR3 residues: CSAEPPGMRGTEAFF. The CDR3 nucleotides are TGCAGTGCCGAGCCCCCAGGGATGAGGGGGACTGAAGCTTTCTTT.

This clonotype was counted a few times. The chain links TRBV20-1 to TRBJ1-5; D call uncertain. The V end lost 5 bases, the J end lost 1 base, and 12 bases lay between the germline ends. The CDR3 has 14 residues. Germline V gene data show CDR1 as DFQATT and CDR2 as SNEGSKA (reference sequence). CDR3 residues: CSARGAGSNQPQHF. CDR3 DNA sequence: TGCAGTGCTCGGGGTGCCGGCAGCAATCAGCCCCAGCATTTT.